The rows below give T cell receptor beta chains drawn from one sample of a study of T-cell memory formation after mild COVID-19. Each CDR3 protein is one row after TCRdb ran MiXCR on the 5' RACE reads. The sample shows around 440,000 distinct CDR3 sequences, around a sixth of them seen only once. The sample consisted of PBMCs or a T cell subset sorted from them (not recorded which). The receptor set was obtained from an adult woman who had mild COVID-19 (a few samples of this study predate the infection). Cell type and time point are not known. Both conserved end residues are part of each CDR3. The order of the fields is D gene, J gene, clone size, V gene, CDR3 protein, CDR3 DNA. A D gene is named only where the DNA matches it firmly. The size field is filled for only some rows; it gives once, few, many or a size class.

d_call: .
j_call: TRBJ2-1
clone_size: few
v_call: TRBV7-2
cdr3_aa: CASSQSYNEQFF
cdr3_nt: TGTGCCAGCAGCCAGTCTTACAATGAGCAGTTCTTC

d_call: .
j_call: TRBJ1-2
clone_size: .
v_call: TRBV18
cdr3_aa: CASSPDTGRDGYTF
cdr3_nt: TGTGCCAGCTCACCGGACACCGGAAGGGACGGCTACACCTTC

d_call: .
j_call: TRBJ1-2
clone_size: few
v_call: TRBV12-3/TRBV12-4
cdr3_aa: CASSLSGGPSGYGYTF
cdr3_nt: TGTGCCAGCAGCCTCTCTGGGGGCCCCAGCGGCTATGGCTACACCTTC

d_call: .
j_call: TRBJ1-5
clone_size: few
v_call: TRBV12-3/TRBV12-4
cdr3_aa: CASSPTRQRSDQPQHF
cdr3_nt: TGTGCCAGCAGTCCAACACGACAGCGCTCGGATCAGCCCCAGCATTTT

d_call: TRBD1
j_call: TRBJ2-5
clone_size: .
v_call: TRBV6-5
cdr3_aa: CASRTTGTGGEETQYF
cdr3_nt: TGTGCCAGCAGGACGACTGGGACAGGGGGCGAAGAGACCCAGTACTTC

d_call: .
j_call: TRBJ2-3
clone_size: few
v_call: TRBV5-1
cdr3_aa: CASSLRHEGDTQYF
cdr3_nt: TGCGCCAGCAGCTTAAGACACGAGGGAGATACGCAGTATTTT

d_call: .
j_call: TRBJ1-5
clone_size: many
v_call: TRBV7-2
cdr3_aa: CASSPHGGPNQPQHF
cdr3_nt: TGTGCCAGCAGCCCGCACGGGGGGCCCAATCAGCCCCAGCATTTT

d_call: TRBD1
j_call: TRBJ1-3
clone_size: .
v_call: TRBV5-1
cdr3_aa: CASSRTGDGNTIYF
cdr3_nt: TGCGCCAGCAGCAGGACAGGGGACGGAAACACCATATATTTT

d_call: .
j_call: TRBJ1-1
clone_size: .
v_call: TRBV14
cdr3_aa: CASSPHTALNTEAFF
cdr3_nt: TGTGCCAGCAGCCCGCACACGGCGTTGAACACTGAAGCTTTCTTT

d_call: TRBD1
j_call: TRBJ1-4
clone_size: .
v_call: TRBV7-9
cdr3_aa: CASSWGQGVKELFF
cdr3_nt: TGTGCCAGCAGCTGGGGACAGGGAGTGAAGGAACTGTTTTTT

d_call: .
j_call: TRBJ1-2
clone_size: .
v_call: TRBV19
cdr3_aa: CASSIEKTAYYGYTF
cdr3_nt: TGTGCCAGTAGTATAGAAAAGACAGCTTACTATGGCTACACCTTC

d_call: TRBD2
j_call: TRBJ2-1
clone_size: many
v_call: TRBV18
cdr3_aa: CASSPPVDRGGYYNEQFF
cdr3_nt: TGTGCCAGCTCACCACCGGTCGACCGGGGGGGCTACTACAATGAGCAGTTCTTC

d_call: TRBD2
j_call: TRBJ2-1
clone_size: few
v_call: TRBV5-6
cdr3_aa: CASSSGTSVYNEQFF
cdr3_nt: TGTGCCAGCAGCTCGGGGACTAGCGTCTACAATGAGCAGTTCTTC

d_call: TRBD1
j_call: TRBJ1-4
clone_size: few
v_call: TRBV7-9
cdr3_aa: CASSKWTGGDEKLFF
cdr3_nt: TGTGCCAGCAGCAAATGGACAGGGGGGGATGAAAAACTGTTTTTT

d_call: TRBD2
j_call: TRBJ2-1
clone_size: few
v_call: TRBV11-3
cdr3_aa: CASSWPGLASDEQFF
cdr3_nt: TGTGCCAGCAGCTGGCCGGGACTAGCTTCCGATGAGCAGTTCTTC

d_call: TRBD2
j_call: TRBJ2-5
clone_size: few
v_call: TRBV5-8
cdr3_aa: CASSSGTSFGETQYF
cdr3_nt: TGTGCCAGCAGTTCCGGGACTAGTTTTGGGGAGACCCAGTACTTC

d_call: TRBD2
j_call: TRBJ2-7
clone_size: .
v_call: TRBV4-3
cdr3_aa: CASSQATSGSSYEQYF
cdr3_nt: TGCGCCAGCAGCCAGGCTACTAGCGGGAGTTCCTACGAGCAGTACTTC

d_call: TRBD2
j_call: TRBJ2-1
clone_size: .
v_call: TRBV11-2
cdr3_aa: CASSLVVPREGWYNEQFF
cdr3_nt: TGTGCCAGCAGCTTAGTTGTCCCGCGGGAGGGATGGTACAATGAGCAGTTCTTC

d_call: TRBD1
j_call: TRBJ2-7
clone_size: .
v_call: TRBV12-3/TRBV12-4
cdr3_aa: CASRQTTGTGLSEQYF
cdr3_nt: TGTGCCAGCAGACAGACAACCGGGACAGGGTTGTCTGAGCAGTACTTC

d_call: .
j_call: TRBJ2-7
clone_size: many
v_call: TRBV6-2/TRBV6-3
cdr3_aa: CASKIFHEQYF
cdr3_nt: TGTGCCAGCAAAATATTCCACGAGCAGTACTTC

d_call: .
j_call: TRBJ2-4
clone_size: .
v_call: TRBV20-1
cdr3_aa: CSASAAEGKNIQYF
cdr3_nt: TGCAGTGCTAGTGCAGCGGAGGGGAAAAACATTCAGTACTTC

d_call: TRBD2
j_call: TRBJ2-7
clone_size: few
v_call: TRBV7-9
cdr3_aa: CASSSGLAGDLGYEQYF
cdr3_nt: TGTGCCAGCAGCTCCGGACTAGCGGGAGACTTGGGGTACGAGCAGTACTTC

d_call: TRBD1
j_call: TRBJ2-5
clone_size: .
v_call: TRBV4-3
cdr3_aa: CASSQDRVLQETQYF
cdr3_nt: TGCGCCAGCAGCCAGGACAGGGTCCTCCAAGAGACCCAGTACTTC

d_call: TRBD2
j_call: TRBJ2-3
clone_size: few
v_call: TRBV7-8
cdr3_aa: CASRAGVTDTQYF
cdr3_nt: TGTGCCAGCAGAGCGGGAGTTACAGATACGCAGTATTTT

d_call: .
j_call: TRBJ1-2
clone_size: few
v_call: TRBV9
cdr3_aa: CASSVASVNYGYTF
cdr3_nt: TGTGCCAGCAGCGTAGCGTCCGTTAACTATGGCTACACCTTC

d_call: .
j_call: TRBJ1-4
clone_size: once
v_call: TRBV5-6
cdr3_aa: CASSLGFREKLFF
cdr3_nt: TGTGCCAGCAGCTTGGGGTTTCGGGAAAAACTGTTTTTT

d_call: .
j_call: TRBJ2-7
clone_size: .
v_call: TRBV12-3/TRBV12-4
cdr3_aa: CASSLGFNYEQYF
cdr3_nt: TGTGCCAGCAGCCTCGGATTTAACTACGAGCAGTACTTC

d_call: TRBD1
j_call: TRBJ1-1
clone_size: .
v_call: TRBV5-1
cdr3_aa: CASSLTRQGLGAFF
cdr3_nt: TGCGCCAGCAGCCTGACTCGACAGGGCCTCGGAGCTTTCTTT

d_call: .
j_call: TRBJ2-7
clone_size: .
v_call: TRBV12-3/TRBV12-4
cdr3_aa: CASSTNTYEQYF
cdr3_nt: TGTGCCAGCAGTACAAATACCTACGAGCAGTACTTC

d_call: TRBD1
j_call: TRBJ2-7
clone_size: .
v_call: TRBV5-1
cdr3_aa: CASSLVGQGSEQYF
cdr3_nt: TGCGCCAGCAGCTTGGTTGGACAGGGGAGCGAGCAGTACTTC

d_call: .
j_call: TRBJ2-7
clone_size: many
v_call: TRBV29-1
cdr3_aa: CSVDKGSSEQYF
cdr3_nt: TGCAGCGTAGATAAGGGGTCCTCTGAGCAGTACTTC

d_call: .
j_call: TRBJ1-1
clone_size: .
v_call: TRBV4-1
cdr3_aa: CASSQAPGPLGTEAFF
cdr3_nt: TGCGCCAGCAGCCAAGCCCCCGGGCCCCTGGGCACTGAAGCTTTCTTT

d_call: TRBD1
j_call: TRBJ1-2
clone_size: .
v_call: TRBV15
cdr3_aa: CATSRTGQGGHGYTF
cdr3_nt: TGTGCCACCAGCAGAACGGGACAGGGGGGCCATGGCTACACCTTC

d_call: TRBD1
j_call: TRBJ2-7
clone_size: .
v_call: TRBV7-9
cdr3_aa: CASSQDRGMYYEQYF
cdr3_nt: TGTGCCAGCAGTCAGGACAGGGGAATGTACTACGAGCAGTACTTC

d_call: TRBD2
j_call: TRBJ2-7
clone_size: .
v_call: TRBV5-6
cdr3_aa: CASSLSTSGGLYEQYF
cdr3_nt: TGTGCCAGCAGCTTGTCGACTAGCGGGGGACTCTACGAGCAGTACTTC

d_call: .
j_call: TRBJ2-6
clone_size: few
v_call: TRBV4-1
cdr3_aa: CASSQGTRGANVLTF
cdr3_nt: TGCGCCAGCAGCCAAGGGACCCGTGGGGCCAACGTCCTGACTTTC

d_call: .
j_call: TRBJ2-1
clone_size: .
v_call: TRBV4-2
cdr3_aa: CASRRDSLEQFF
cdr3_nt: TGTGCCAGCAGGAGGGACTCCCTTGAGCAGTTCTTC

d_call: .
j_call: TRBJ2-3
clone_size: few
v_call: TRBV12-3/TRBV12-4
cdr3_aa: CASSTGRTDTQYF
cdr3_nt: TGTGCCAGCTCTACCGGACGGACAGATACGCAGTATTTT

d_call: .
j_call: TRBJ1-2
clone_size: .
v_call: TRBV29-1
cdr3_aa: CSVEGRLRHGYTF
cdr3_nt: TGCAGCGTCGAGGGTCGTTTGCGGCATGGCTACACCTTC

d_call: .
j_call: TRBJ1-1
clone_size: .
v_call: TRBV24-1
cdr3_aa: CATSEGPAVNTEAFF
cdr3_nt: TGTGCCACCAGTGAGGGCCCGGCGGTGAACACTGAAGCTTTCTTT

d_call: TRBD1
j_call: TRBJ1-2
clone_size: many
v_call: TRBV4-3
cdr3_aa: CASRRTGVYGYTF
cdr3_nt: TGCGCCAGCAGGCGGACAGGGGTTTATGGCTACACCTTC

d_call: TRBD1
j_call: TRBJ2-1
clone_size: few
v_call: TRBV7-3
cdr3_aa: CASRSRGTGGGFDEQFF
cdr3_nt: TGTGCCAGCAGGTCACGCGGGACAGGGGGCGGGTTTGATGAGCAGTTCTTC

d_call: TRBD2
j_call: TRBJ2-3
clone_size: .
v_call: TRBV24-1
cdr3_aa: CATSDFGTSITDTQYF
cdr3_nt: TGTGCCACCAGTGATTTCGGGACTAGCATAACAGATACGCAGTATTTT

d_call: TRBD1
j_call: TRBJ2-7
clone_size: few
v_call: TRBV4-3
cdr3_aa: CASSQEVGGAFYEQYF
cdr3_nt: TGCGCCAGCAGCCAAGAGGTAGGGGGCGCCTTCTACGAGCAGTACTTC

d_call: TRBD2
j_call: TRBJ2-7
clone_size: .
v_call: TRBV6-2/TRBV6-3
cdr3_aa: CASSTGTSGRQYF
cdr3_nt: TGTGCCAGCAGTACCGGGACTAGCGGGAGACAGTACTTC

d_call: .
j_call: TRBJ2-1
clone_size: few
v_call: TRBV7-2
cdr3_aa: CASSSGQSEQFF
cdr3_nt: TGTGCCAGCAGCTCCGGACAGTCGGAGCAGTTCTTC

d_call: TRBD2
j_call: TRBJ2-1
clone_size: .
v_call: TRBV27
cdr3_aa: CASSLSGGFSYNEQFF
cdr3_nt: TGTGCCAGCAGTTTAAGCGGGGGTTTTTCCTACAATGAGCAGTTCTTC

d_call: .
j_call: TRBJ2-7
clone_size: few
v_call: TRBV19
cdr3_aa: CASSIGSSYEQYF
cdr3_nt: TGTGCCAGTAGTATTGGGAGCTCCTACGAGCAGTACTTC

d_call: TRBD1
j_call: TRBJ1-1
clone_size: few
v_call: TRBV20-1
cdr3_aa: CSASKLTKDRGNTEAFF
cdr3_nt: TGCAGTGCTAGTAAACTAACGAAGGACAGGGGAAACACTGAAGCTTTCTTT

d_call: .
j_call: TRBJ2-7
clone_size: .
v_call: TRBV7-2
cdr3_aa: CASSARRGAPHYYYEQYF
cdr3_nt: TGTGCCAGCAGCGCGCGGAGGGGCGCACCCCACTACTACTACGAGCAGTACTTC